What follows is one TCR beta chain and its context. No antigen is known for it. The record has no base qualities; no much larger clone is one base away. The library was produced with the immunoSEQ multiplex PCR assay. A mixture of 60 forward primers for TCR Vbeta segments and 13 reverse primers for TCR Jbeta segments was used in the multiplex PCR. The CDR3 region of rearranged TCR beta genes was amplified from genomic DNA with a multiplex PCR assay. The Illumina HiSeq System was used to sequence the amplified TCR beta libraries as 87-base-pair reads. As for the authors' bioinformatics: Across the 670 or so repertoires, a later analysis counted around 80 million unique TCR beta chains, 9.5 million to 12 million of which were shared by at least two donors. A nearest-neighbor algorithm error-corrected the raw reads and collapsed the reads into unique sequences, merging closely related sequences to remove PCR and sequencing errors. Alignment of CDR3 sequences to IMGT reference sequences was used to assign V, D and J gene segments. For a sequence to be retained, a match of at least six nucleotides to both a V gene segment and a J gene segment was required. A rearrangement counted as productive if the CDR3 had no stop codons and remained in frame with V and J, and every other rearrangement counted as non-productive. Following IMGT convention, CDR3 was defined as the stretch from the second conserved V-encoded cysteine to the conserved J-encoded phenylalanine. The earlier analysis of some 600 of the donors excluded sequences that lacked an unambiguous match to a single V gene segment. An earlier analysis of 587 of the donors called V segments functional above 56.7% productive rearrangements and segregating when the between-donor standard deviation exceeded 5%. A statistical classification framework was built for diagnosing cytomegalovirus status from the catalog of TCR beta chain sequences. In a later analysis, V and J genes were assigned by comparing TCR nucleotide sequences against IMGT/GENE-DB human TR gene sequences. In a later analysis, CDR3 sequences and most-parsimonious VDJ recombination scenarios were assigned using the TCRdist pipeline. In a later analysis, each TCR beta chain was defined by its CDR3 amino acid sequence together with its V-gene family, and reads without a unique V-gene family were excluded. In a later analysis, 450 to 600 highly shared, low-generation-probability nucleotide sequences were removed to address suspected cross-contamination and a sequencing artifact. In a later analysis, a clonal expansion index was calculated for each public chain from normalized within-repertoire ranks of inferred template counts. Generation probabilities in a later analysis came from a VDJ recombination model fitted to out-of-frame rearrangements, and those results were checked against IGoR. In a later analysis, hypergeometric tests were used to score TCR-TCR, TCR-HLA and TCR-CMV co-occurrence, with a repertoire-size bias correction applied to TCR pairs. In a later analysis, false discovery rates were estimated by permuting HLA or CMV assignments 20 times. In a later analysis, co-occurring TCRs were grouped with DBSCAN, and TCRdist sequence similarity was added when clustering was performed within HLA-allele-positive subsets. For co-occurrence clustering, repertoires with fewer than 30,000 or more than 120,000 public chains were excluded, along with about five repertoires with anomalous nucleotide sharing. TCRdb limited this immuneACCESS table to in-frame rearrangements with V and J called. A share of clones is missing; checked studies link under half to unresolved V genes, and the rest is unexplained. V, J and clone size were drawn from that table, and D and trimming were deduced from the DNA. In this sample the table shows 150,000 to 200,000 clones, 70% to 75% of which occur a single time. The ten largest clones take up 2.9% of the sample.

This sample stems from a study of cytomegalovirus exposure and HLA in healthy donors (dated by TCRdb to about 2017). For the wider study: An earlier analysis of some 620 of the donors reported roughly 300 Gb of sequence data and around 120 million unique TCR beta sequences obtained from around 190 million T cells. Among about 390 genotyped donors of the cohort, an average of around 240,000 unique TCR beta nucleotide sequences were sequenced per donor, around 20% of them non-productive. The genetic ancestry cluster associated with self-reported Caucasian donors included 81% of the roughly 400 genotyped donors. About 300 gigabases of sequencing data and approximately 93 million unique TCR sequences were included in an early release covering 550 to 800 HLA-typed donors. Rather than drawing on any new phenotypic data, the later analysis identified candidate immune exposures from TCR beta sequences and the way those sequences occurred across donors. To predict cytomegalovirus infection status, the study brought together high-throughput TCR immunosequencing, statistical association of individual TCRs with disease status, and machine learning. A separate validation cohort of over 95 different subjects was used in addition to the approximately 700-subject first cohort. Four to six DR-DQ haplotypes were handled as single units for association and clustering, since linkage in the cohort was strong. All discovery cohort repertoires had been generated using a single sequencing platform. Donor age, sex, ethnicity and CMV serostatus were compiled together with the repertoire data. In a later analysis, previously published TCR beta repertoires from 600 to 850 donors were re-analyzed and high-resolution HLA genotyping was added so that TCR occurrence patterns could be studied. The study profiled the T cell repertoires of under 700 subjects by immunosequencing and related them to cytomegalovirus serostatus. A later genetic analysis used genome-wide SNP genotypes for about 55% of the 666 donors, treating that subset as a discovery cohort. The study was designed to test whether signatures of past pathogen exposure could be identified by cataloging public T cell receptors. In an earlier analysis of roughly 600 of the donors, high-throughput TCR beta sequencing was used to judge whether each TCR beta V gene segment behaved as functional or pseudogenic. HLA typing covered class I and class II loci at four-digit resolution. Typing coverage varied by locus: roughly 629-640 donors for A, B, C, DRB1 and DQB1; approximately 500 for DQA1; some 610 for DPA1; approximately 490 for DPB1.

CDR1 LGHNA and CDR2 YSLEER were looked up in the germline V gene. Reading from cysteine to phenylalanine, the CDR3 counts 15 amino acids. Solely the CDR3 DNA is kept, with 45 bases framed from the first base. V loses 0 bases, J loses 3 bases, and the germline ends lie 9 bases apart. The cohort comprised under 700 healthy bone marrow donors. At the time of sampling, every cohort member was nominally healthy, though immune exposures that went unrecorded were likely present. The donor tested CMV seronegative and was one of the 352 seronegative cohort members. Every donor gave a peripheral blood sample, and the peripheral blood mononuclear cells from that sample were used for TCR beta sequencing. The Qiagen DNeasy Blood Extraction Kit was used to extract genomic DNA from the blood cell samples. Overall study results and their limits: When HLA alleles, especially DR and DQ, strongly co-occurred, attributing TCR associations to individual alleles was difficult. In a later genetic analysis, fewer N-insertions in productive TCRs were reported among donors in an Asian-associated ancestry cluster than the roughly 700-donor mean. According to a later analysis, parvovirus B19, influenza, CMV and Epstein-Barr virus appeared linked to several top co-occurrence clusters. Seventeen rarely observed V segments, including chromosome 9 orphons, were excluded from the earlier analysis of several hundred of the donors because counts were too low. In an earlier analysis of around 600 of the donors, most TCR beta V segments were observed in productive rearrangements about 87% or about 30% of the time, broadly matching IMGT annotations. V-gene and J-gene trimming of TCR beta chains was associated with a missense DCLRE1C variant in a later genetic analysis, and the association was replicated in an independent cohort. In a later analysis, HLA-associated TCR beta chains were found to be more clonally expanded and to have lower generation probabilities than equally common non-associated chains. A later analysis associated about 17,000 TCR beta sequences with specific HLA alleles at a false discovery rate of 0.05. A few of the identified cytomegalovirus-associated TCR beta chains were confirmed in vitro to be specific for cytomegalovirus antigens. Cytomegalovirus status was reported to be diagnosed by the classifier with high specificity and sensitivity in both the original and validation cohorts. Correlated functional status among segregating V segments might reflect linkage disequilibrium, but an unknown experimental factor could not be ruled out. Some IMGT-functional V segments, including TRBV6-2 and TRBV6-3, could not be told apart with the 87-base-pair reads, so those segments were excluded. A further reported finding was that TCR beta sequences accurately predicted the HLA-A and HLA-B alleles for most subjects in the first cohort. The authors suggested that the approach could potentially be extended to other disease states and immunological phenotypes. This cohort had only TCR beta chains sequenced, and the lack of alpha or paired-chain data limited which features could be detected. Sequencing depth was assumed to be roughly uniform across donors in the presence/absence analyses, though that assumption may not hold. A cluster of highly shared sequence variants was judged likely to be a technical artifact of the sequencing pipeline. Because some donors lacked HLA typing at each locus, the association tests relied only on the typed subset. A total of 150 to 200 TCR beta chains were listed by the study as associated with cytomegalovirus. In a later analysis, the rate of TCR association differed among HLA loci, with DRB1 alleles having the most associated TCRs and HLA-C alleles having the fewest. In a later analysis, most CMV-associated TCR beta chains were found to appear HLA-restricted, with HLA associations seemingly driven largely by CMV exposure. Across donors, most TCR sequences were observed very rarely, whereas some public TCRs were present in many individuals. Immune exposure information for the cohort was limited to CMV serostatus.

This chain joins TRBV4-3 to TRBJ1-5; a tentative D call is TRBD1 (6 bases match). The source material was PBMCs. The receptor comes from a male donor in good health and CMV-seronegative. The nucleotide sequence reads as follows: TGCGCCAGCAGCCAAGACACAGGGATCAATCAGCCCCAGCATTTT. This sequence encodes CASSQDTGINQPQHF.